Shown below are 27 T cell receptor beta chains from a single sample sequenced in a study of blood T cell repertoires in COVID-19. Clones were read by immunoSEQ multiplex PCR, and TCRdb kept only the in-frame ones, dropping some. This sample yields more than 300,000 clones, of which roughly 85% are seen a single time; approximately 5% belongs to the top ten. Specimen: PBMCs or T cells enriched from blood (not recorded which). The receptors were gathered from a woman aged 30 to 39 who had recovered from COVID-19.

The chain links TRBV30 to TRBJ1-5, with D possibly matching TRBD1 (5 bases). Germline values: CDR1 GTSNPN, CDR2 SVGIG (reference sequence). This CDR3 is 16 amino acids long. V lost 1 base to trimming and J lost 2 bases, with 15 bases between them. The CDR3 is CAWSGGSGGGNQPQHF. CDR3 coding DNA: TGTGCCTGGAGTGGGGGGTCTGGAGGGGGCAATCAGCCCCAGCATTTT. The full variable domain, rest sourced from reference TRBV30 and TRBJ1-5, is SQTIHQWPATLVQPVGSPLSLECTVEGTSNPNLYWYRQAAGRGLQLLFYSVGIGQISSEVPQNLSASRPQDRQFILSSKKLLLSDSGFYLCAWSGGSGGGNQPQHFGDGTRLSIL.

The chain is built from TRBV9 and TRBJ2-3, with a tentative D call TRBD2 (7 bases). V gave up 4 bases and J gave up 12 bases, with 21 bases separating them. The CDR3 spans 14 residues. Germline V lookup: CDR1 SGDLS, CDR2 YYNGEE. The CDR3 loop reads CASSPRSFGGPQYF. In DNA, the CDR3 is TGTGCCAGCAGCCCGCGTAGTTTCGGGGGGCCCCAGTATTTT.

The rearrangement links TRBV3-1 (or the pseudogene TRBV3-2) to TRBJ2-2, with a weak D call TRBD2 (5 bases). The CDR3 length is 14 residues. The germline CDR1 and CDR2 sequences are LGHDT and YNNKEL (reference sequence). Trimming removed 0 bases from V and 4 bases from J, with 6 bases in between. The CDR3 coding sequence is TGTGCCAGCAGCCAAGAAGCGGCCACCGGGGAGCTGTTTTTT. Translated, it gives CASSQEAATGELFF.

The chain combines TRBV5-1 with TRBJ1-1; 9 positions match TRBD1. Germline lookup yields CDR1 SGHRS and CDR2 YFSETQ. V shed 7 bases, J shed 4 bases, and the junction held 8 bases outside the gene matches. The length of the CDR3 is 14 residues. The CDR3 is CASGLQGAITEAFF. Written as DNA, the CDR3 is TGCGCCAGCGGACTACAGGGGGCGATCACTGAAGCTTTCTTT.

The gene calls are TRBV6-1 and TRBJ1-6; D call uncertain. The CDR3 consists of 15 residues. Trimming took 0 bases from V and 5 from J, leaving 8 bases between them. Germline V gene sequence: CDR1 MNHNS, CDR2 SASEGT. The CDR3 DNA is TGTGCCAGCAGTGAAGCGCGAGCCCATAATTCACCCCTCCACTTT. This gives the protein CASSEARAHNSPLHF.

The chain is built from TRBV27 and TRBJ2-7; 9 nucleotides line up with TRBD1. V lost 6 bases and J lost 4; bases outside the gene matches: 13. The CDR3 length is 16 residues. Germline V gene lookup returns CDR1 MNHEY and CDR2 SMNVEV (reference sequence). The CDR3 region is CASRPLHPGQGYEQYF. The CDR3 DNA reads as TGTGCCAGCAGGCCATTACACCCGGGACAGGGTTACGAGCAGTACTTC.

The chain links TRBV30 to TRBJ2-5; possibly TRBD1 for D (6 bases). CDR3 length equals 13 residues. Germline V CDR1 and CDR2: GTSNPN, SVGIG (reference sequence). Trimming left V 3 bases short and J 1 base short, with 9 bases between. As DNA, the CDR3 is TGTGCCTGGAGCCCGGACAGCCAAGAGACCCAGTACTTC. Residues: CAWSPDSQETQYF.

The chain links TRBV10-3 to TRBJ1-2; D is unclear. Per germline, CDR1 ENHRY and CDR2 SYGVKD. The CDR3 totals 15 residues. V was pared by 8 bases and J by 0 bases, with 16 bases between. The CDR3 nucleotides read TGTGCCATCGCGGCCAGTGGGTTTTCTAACTATGGCTACACCTTC. Amino acids: CAIAASGFSNYGYTF.

The J gene is TRBJ2-1, the V gene TRBV3-1 (or the pseudogene TRBV3-2); a possible D gene is TRBD2 (5 bases). CDR1 is LGHDT, CDR2 YNNKEL, per germline (reference sequence). V was cut by 1 base and J by 8 bases, with 9 bases left in between. The CDR3 has 13 amino acids. This CDR3 reads CASSQGTGDEQFF. The CDR3, as DNA: TGTGCCAGCAGCCAAGGGACCGGGGATGAGCAGTTCTTC.

The chain links TRBV6-5 to TRBJ1-1, with D possibly being TRBD1 (5 bases). The germline CDR1 and CDR2 sequences are MNHEY and SVGAGI. Trimming pared 5 bases from V and 5 bases from J, leaving 12 bases between. The length of the CDR3 is 13 residues. The CDR3 region is CASSRTDSTEAFF. The CDR3 DNA follows: TGTGCCAGCAGTCGCACTGACAGTACTGAAGCTTTCTTT.

This clone was counted a few times. This rearrangement joins TRBV14 to TRBJ1-2; 7 nucleotides align to TRBD1. In germline, CDR1 is SGHDN, CDR2 FVKESK. The CDR3 runs to 16 residues. The junction had 8 bases not matched to a gene; V was cut back by 4 bases and J by 0 bases. The CDR3 loop is CASSRRQGQTNYGYTF. CDR3 DNA: TGTGCCAGCAGCCGCCGACAGGGACAAACTAACTATGGCTACACCTTC.

The V gene is TRBV7-3, the J gene TRBJ1-1; the D gene is possibly TRBD1 (5 bases). V was trimmed by 4 bases and J by 1 base, leaving 31 bases between them. Germline CDR1 is SGHTA and CDR2 is FQGTGA. The CDR3 loop spans 21 amino acids. The CDR3 loop is CASSSILPGDLEKGENTEAFF. CDR3 in DNA: TGTGCCAGCAGCTCCATTCTACCCGGTGACCTTGAAAAAGGGGAGAACACTGAAGCTTTCTTT.

The rearrangement uses TRBV5-1 and TRBJ1-5; D is unclear. CDR1 is SGHRS, CDR2 YFSETQ, per germline. The CDR3 covers 16 residues. V was shortened by 0 bases and J by 6 bases, with 16 bases between the two germline ends. Here the CDR3 DNA reads TGCGCCAGCAGCTTGGGGGTAGCTAATTCGGGTCAGCCCCAGCATTTT. Protein product: CASSLGVANSGQPQHF.

The chain joins TRBV7-9 to TRBJ1-5; no firm D call. Germline V gene sequence: CDR1 SEHNR, CDR2 FQNEAQ (reference sequence). The CDR3 length is 12 residues. Trimming took 1 base from V and 6 from J, leaving 4 bases between them. CDR3 sequence: CASSLGSQPQHF. The CDR3 nucleotides are TGTGCCAGCAGCTTAGGTAGTCAGCCCCAGCATTTT.

This rearrangement joins TRBV6-6 to TRBJ2-2, with 12 bases matching TRBD2. Germline CDR1 reads MNHNY; CDR2 reads SVGAGI (reference sequence). The CDR3 is 20 residues long. Trimming at V came to 7 bases and at J to 9 bases, leaving 24 bases not matched to a gene. The CDR3, as DNA: TGTGCCAGCACCTACCCCGGGGGAGCTAGCGGGGGGGCCTCTAGCCGGGAGCTGTTTTTT. It yields the protein CASTYPGGASGGASSRELFF.

In its sample, this clone was seen a few times. V and J are TRBV13 and TRBJ1-1; a possible D gene is TRBD1 (6 bases). V lost 5 bases and J 1 base, leaving 17 bases between the germline ends. The CDR3 contains 16 residues. The germline V gene encodes CDR1 PRHDT and CDR2 FYEKMQ (reference sequence). The CDR3, as DNA: TGTGCCAGCAGCCCCCGGACAGCTGTGAAGAACACTGAAGCTTTCTTT. Its translation is CASSPRTAVKNTEAFF.

The gene calls are TRBV27 and TRBJ1-5; D is possibly TRBD1 (5 bases). Trimming pared 6 bases from V and 7 bases from J, leaving 16 bases between. Per germline, CDR1 MNHEY and CDR2 SMNVEV (reference sequence). CDR3 length: 14 amino acids. The CDR3 DNA reads as TGTGCCAGCAGGGGCACTGGGGGAGGGCAGCCCCAGCATTTT. Translated, it gives CASRGTGGGQPQHF.

The chain couples TRBV6-5 to TRBJ1-1; no clear D gene. There are 14 residues in the CDR3. V shed 5 bases and J shed 3 bases, with 13 bases lying between them. The germline V gene has CDR1 MNHEY and CDR2 SVGAGI. Here the CDR3 reads CASSPGRRDTEAFF. DNA of the CDR3: TGTGCCAGCAGTCCGGGGAGACGGGACACTGAAGCTTTCTTT.

The rearrangement links TRBV15 to TRBJ1-2, with 9 bases fitting TRBD1. Germline CDR1 and CDR2: LNHNV and YYDKDF (reference sequence). The CDR3 contains 15 residues. V lost 0 bases and J lost 4; bases outside the gene matches: 3. Here the CDR3 DNA reads TGTGCCACCAGCAGAGATGGGACAGGGCCCTATGGCTACACCTTC. Encoded protein: CATSRDGTGPYGYTF.

The CDR3 coding sequence is TGTGCCAGCAGTTTAACCATTTTCCGACAAGATGAAGCTTTCTTT. It is translated as CASSLTIFRQDEAFF. The chain has TRBV27 and TRBJ1-1; D gene unclear. Trimming removed 2 bases at V and 7 bases at J, with 17 bases between. CDR3 length: 15 amino acids. Germline V gene data show CDR1 as MNHEY and CDR2 as SMNVEV (reference sequence).

CDR3 loop: CASSLVRGSYEQYF. CDR3 coding DNA: TGTGCCAGCAGCTTAGTGCGCGGCTCCTACGAGCAGTACTTC. V and J are TRBV7-9 and TRBJ2-7; D unresolved. The CDR3 has 14 amino acids. Trimming stripped 1 base from V and 0 bases from J, with 7 bases between. Germline V lookup: CDR1 SEHNR, CDR2 FQNEAQ (reference sequence). Filled out from reference TRBV7-9 and TRBJ2-7, the complete variable domain reads DTGVSQNPRHKITKRGQNVTFRCDPISEHNRLYWYRQTLGQGPEFLTYFQNEAQLEKSRLLSDRFSAERPKGSFSTLEIQRTEQGDSAMYLCASSLVRGSYEQYFGPGTRLTVT.

The V and J genes are TRBV15 and TRBJ2-5; D gene unclear. This CDR3 has 14 amino acids. Germline loops: CDR1 LNHNV, CDR2 YYDKDF (reference sequence). V shed 9 bases and J shed 1 base, with 15 bases lying between them. The CDR3 DNA is TGTGCCACTCGGTTGGGCTTCGGCCAAGAGACCCAGTACTTC. Its translation: CATRLGFGQETQYF.

The chain joins TRBV30 to TRBJ2-7; D possibly corresponds to TRBD1 (5 bases). Trimming shortened V by 0 bases and J by 2 bases, and 8 bases separated the two germline ends. CDR1 is GTSNPN and CDR2 is SVGIG in the germline V gene (reference sequence). The CDR3 covers 13 residues. The CDR3, as DNA: TGTGCCTGGAGTGTATCAGGGCCCTACGAGCAGTACTTC. As protein: CAWSVSGPYEQYF.

The rearrangement links TRBV4-3 to TRBJ2-5; 11 bases match TRBD2. The V gene end was trimmed by 0 bases and the J gene end by 8 bases; junction bases not matched to a gene: 5. The CDR3 spans 15 residues. Germline V gives CDR1 LGHNA, CDR2 YSLEER. In DNA form, the CDR3 reads TGCGCCAGCAGCCAAGAGATTACTAGCGGGGGAACCCAGTACTTC. The encoded protein is CASSQEITSGGTQYF.

The chain joins TRBV30 to TRBJ1-1; D unresolved. The CDR3 sequence is 12 residues long. V gave up 1 base and J gave up 6 bases, with 9 bases separating them. CDR1 is GTSNPN, CDR2 SVGIG, per germline (reference sequence). The CDR3, as DNA: TGTGCCTGGAGTGCCGGGTTTCCTGAAGCTTTCTTT. Its protein product is CAWSAGFPEAFF.

The rearrangement joins TRBV10-3 to TRBJ2-1; 9 nucleotides align to TRBD2. The CDR3 has 13 amino acids. J was trimmed by 4 bases and V by 8 bases; bases with no gene match: 3. Germline V lookup: CDR1 ENHRY, CDR2 SYGVKD. CDR3 nucleotides: TGTGCCATCCGCGGGGGGGCGTACAATGAGCAGTTCTTC. Residues: CAIRGGAYNEQFF.

V is TRBV19 and J is TRBJ1-1; TRBD1 is a possible D gene (5 bases). This CDR3 spans 13 amino acids. Trimming removed 3 bases from V and 4 bases from J, with 9 bases in between. Germline CDR1 is LNHDA and CDR2 is SQIVND (reference sequence). CDR3 DNA sequence: TGTGCCAGTAGTATTCCAAGGGGCACTGAAGCTTTCTTT. It yields the protein CASSIPRGTEAFF.